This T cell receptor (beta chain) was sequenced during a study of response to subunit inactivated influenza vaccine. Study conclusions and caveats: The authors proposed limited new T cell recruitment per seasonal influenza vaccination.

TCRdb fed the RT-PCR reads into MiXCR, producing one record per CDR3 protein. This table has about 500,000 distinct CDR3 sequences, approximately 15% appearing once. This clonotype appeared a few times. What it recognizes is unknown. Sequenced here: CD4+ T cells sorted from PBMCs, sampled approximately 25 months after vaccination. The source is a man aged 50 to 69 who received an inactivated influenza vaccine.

CDR3 nucleotide sequence: TGTGCCAGCAGCCAAGGGACAGGAAGCAACGAGCAGTACTTC. Residues: CASSQGTGSNEQYF. This chain uses TRBV3-1 with TRBJ2-7; 7 bases map to TRBD1. This CDR3 is 14 amino acids long. Per germline, CDR1 LGHDT and CDR2 YNNKEL (reference sequence). V lost 1 base to trimming and J lost 5 bases; unmatched junction nucleotides: 5.